A selection of T cell receptor beta chains follows, all from one sample in a study of blood T cell repertoires in COVID-19. Method: immunoSEQ multiplex PCR; TCRdb's copy keeps in-frame clones and lacks some. Of approximately 210,000 clones listed, roughly nine tenths are singletons. Sequencing was done on a sample of PBMCs or T cells enriched from blood (not recorded which). The receptors come from a woman between 18 and 29 years old who had recovered from COVID-19. Each CDR3 is given with its conserved first and last residue. The order of the fields is CDR3 protein, CDR3 DNA, J gene, V gene, D gene, clone size. The D gene is left open where the match is weak. Not all rows give a size; the values are once, few, many and, for expanded clones, a class.

CDR3aa: CASSKAVSGTAIGYEQYF; CDR3nt: TGTGCCAGCAGCAAAGCGGTCTCAGGGACAGCTATAGGCTACGAGCAGTACTTC; j_gene: TRBJ2-7; v_gene: TRBV21-1; d_gene: -; abundance: -
CDR3aa: CATSGGGAGEKLFF; CDR3nt: TGTGCCACCAGCGGGGGAGGGGCGGGGGAAAAACTGTTTTTT; j_gene: TRBJ1-4; v_gene: TRBV15; d_gene: -; abundance: -
CDR3aa: CASSIFSGLTNEQFF; CDR3nt: TGTGCCAGTAGTATATTCTCGGGACTTACCAATGAGCAGTTCTTC; j_gene: TRBJ2-1; v_gene: TRBV19; d_gene: -; abundance: -
CDR3aa: CASSPPEGQTDTQYF; CDR3nt: TGTGCCAGCTCACCACCGGAGGGTCAGACAGATACGCAGTATTTT; j_gene: TRBJ2-3; v_gene: TRBV18; d_gene: -; abundance: once
CDR3aa: CASGADGNQPQHF; CDR3nt: TGTGCCAGTGGGGCCGACGGCAATCAGCCCCAGCATTTT; j_gene: TRBJ1-5; v_gene: TRBV28; d_gene: -; abundance: -
CDR3aa: CASRYLAGRTYGYTF; CDR3nt: TGTGCCAGCAGATACTTGGCAGGGCGGACCTATGGCTACACCTTC; j_gene: TRBJ1-2; v_gene: TRBV3-1/TRBV3-2; d_gene: -; abundance: once
CDR3aa: CASRFGQGGSYEQYF; CDR3nt: TGTGCCAGCAGATTTGGACAGGGGGGCTCCTACGAGCAGTACTTC; j_gene: TRBJ2-7; v_gene: TRBV27; d_gene: TRBD1; abundance: -
CDR3aa: CASSQWAEKGIHGYTF; CDR3nt: TGTGCCAGCAGCCAATGGGCGGAGAAGGGGATCCATGGCTACACCTTC; j_gene: TRBJ1-2; v_gene: TRBV3-1/TRBV3-2; d_gene: -; abundance: -
CDR3aa: CAWSPRGNLNTEAFF; CDR3nt: TGTGCCTGGAGTCCCCGGGGGAATCTGAACACTGAAGCTTTCTTT; j_gene: TRBJ1-1; v_gene: TRBV30; d_gene: -; abundance: -
CDR3aa: CASRLGLGTDTQYF; CDR3nt: TGCGCCAGCAGACTCGGACTAGGCACAGATACGCAGTATTTT; j_gene: TRBJ2-3; v_gene: TRBV5-1; d_gene: TRBD2; abundance: -
CDR3aa: CASSLFVGIAGALDTQYF; CDR3nt: TGTGCCAGCAGTTTATTTGTAGGTATAGCGGGGGCCTTAGATACGCAGTATTTT; j_gene: TRBJ2-3; v_gene: TRBV28; d_gene: TRBD2; abundance: -
CDR3aa: CASNYGDTQYF; CDR3nt: TGTGCCAGCAACTATGGAGATACGCAGTATTTT; j_gene: TRBJ2-3; v_gene: TRBV11-2; d_gene: -; abundance: -
CDR3aa: CASRMDRGRGTEAFF; CDR3nt: TGTGCCAGCCGGATGGACAGGGGCCGAGGCACTGAAGCTTTCTTT; j_gene: TRBJ1-1; v_gene: TRBV13; d_gene: TRBD1; abundance: -
CDR3aa: CASSQEGTASRIANTGELFF; CDR3nt: TGCGCCAGCAGCCAGGAGGGGACAGCCTCGAGAATTGCGAACACCGGGGAGCTGTTTTTT; j_gene: TRBJ2-2; v_gene: TRBV5-1; d_gene: -; abundance: -
CDR3aa: CALRIVPGWYGYTF; CDR3nt: TGTGCCTTACGTATCGTACCGGGGTGGTATGGCTACACCTTC; j_gene: TRBJ1-2; v_gene: TRBV30; d_gene: -; abundance: -
CDR3aa: CASSLPGEGNTEAFF; CDR3nt: TGTGCCAGCAGTTTGCCAGGAGAGGGAAACACTGAAGCTTTCTTT; j_gene: TRBJ1-1; v_gene: TRBV27; d_gene: -; abundance: -
CDR3aa: CASSVTSGGELFF; CDR3nt: TGTGCCAGCAGCGTCACAAGCGGCGGGGAGCTGTTTTTT; j_gene: TRBJ2-2; v_gene: TRBV9; d_gene: -; abundance: -
CDR3aa: CASSQVRTGGADTQYF; CDR3nt: TGCGCCAGCAGCCAAGTAAGGACAGGGGGCGCAGATACGCAGTATTTT; j_gene: TRBJ2-3; v_gene: TRBV4-1; d_gene: TRBD1; abundance: -
CDR3aa: CASSAYLSQPQHF; CDR3nt: TGTGCCAGCAGCGCGTATCTAAGCCAGCCCCAGCATTTT; j_gene: TRBJ1-5; v_gene: TRBV9; d_gene: -; abundance: -
CDR3aa: CASSFFQGGGTYNEQFF; CDR3nt: TGTGCCAGCAGCTTTTTCCAAGGTGGAGGGACCTACAATGAGCAGTTCTTC; j_gene: TRBJ2-1; v_gene: TRBV7-9; d_gene: -; abundance: -
CDR3aa: CASSLVPGATNEKLFF; CDR3nt: TGTGCCAGCAGCTTGGTGCCAGGGGCAACTAATGAAAAACTGTTTTTT; j_gene: TRBJ1-4; v_gene: TRBV5-5; d_gene: -; abundance: -
CDR3aa: CASSPWTGPTGELFF; CDR3nt: TGTGCCAGCAGTCCCTGGACAGGGCCCACCGGGGAGCTGTTTTTT; j_gene: TRBJ2-2; v_gene: TRBV2; d_gene: TRBD1; abundance: -
CDR3aa: CASSLESVRNTEAFF; CDR3nt: TGTGCCAGCAGCTTAGAATCGGTTCGGAACACTGAAGCTTTCTTT; j_gene: TRBJ1-1; v_gene: TRBV7-2; d_gene: -; abundance: -
CDR3aa: CASSPTRGSNEKLFF; CDR3nt: TGTGCCAGCAGCCCCACGCGGGGGTCTAATGAAAAACTGTTTTTT; j_gene: TRBJ1-4; v_gene: TRBV11-2; d_gene: -; abundance: -
CDR3aa: CASSLAGGSYNEQFF; CDR3nt: TGTGCCAGCAGTTTAGCGGGGGGCTCCTACAATGAGCAGTTCTTC; j_gene: TRBJ2-1; v_gene: TRBV28; d_gene: TRBD2; abundance: -
CDR3aa: CASSGSRGPGGKKLFF; CDR3nt: TGTGCCAGCAGCGGAAGTAGGGGGCCCGGCGGAAAAAAACTGTTTTTT; j_gene: TRBJ1-4; v_gene: TRBV28; d_gene: TRBD1; abundance: few
CDR3aa: CASSPWDRDNGYTF; CDR3nt: TGTGCCAGCAGCCCTTGGGACAGGGACAATGGCTACACCTTC; j_gene: TRBJ1-2; v_gene: TRBV5-6; d_gene: TRBD1; abundance: few
CDR3aa: CASSSARTGENYGYTF; CDR3nt: TGTGCCAGCAGCTCGGCAAGGACAGGGGAAAACTATGGCTACACCTTC; j_gene: TRBJ1-2; v_gene: TRBV7-9; d_gene: TRBD1; abundance: -
CDR3aa: CASSPQGIKNTIYF; CDR3nt: TGTGCCAGCAGCCCACAGGGGATCAAAAACACCATATATTTT; j_gene: TRBJ1-3; v_gene: TRBV11-2; d_gene: TRBD1; abundance: -
CDR3aa: CASSVGGGFANEQFF; CDR3nt: TGTGCCAGCAGCGTAGGTGGGGGGTTTGCCAATGAGCAGTTCTTC; j_gene: TRBJ2-1; v_gene: TRBV9; d_gene: -; abundance: -
CDR3aa: CASSPSRELMNTEAFF; CDR3nt: TGTGCCAGCTCACCGAGCAGGGAACTTATGAACACTGAAGCTTTCTTT; j_gene: TRBJ1-1; v_gene: TRBV18; d_gene: -; abundance: -
CDR3aa: CASSRAGTGVDNSPLHF; CDR3nt: TGTGCCAGCAGCCGGGCCGGGACAGGGGTCGATAATTCACCCCTCCACTTT; j_gene: TRBJ1-6; v_gene: TRBV3-1/TRBV3-2; d_gene: TRBD1; abundance: -
CDR3aa: CASHQGAGTEAFF; CDR3nt: TGTGCCAGTCATCAGGGGGCCGGTACTGAAGCTTTCTTT; j_gene: TRBJ1-1; v_gene: TRBV19; d_gene: TRBD1; abundance: -
CDR3aa: CASSESGYGYTF; CDR3nt: TGTGCCAGCAGTGAATCCGGCTATGGCTACACCTTC; j_gene: TRBJ1-2; v_gene: TRBV2; d_gene: -; abundance: -
CDR3aa: CASSLVAGSNEQFF; CDR3nt: TGCGCCAGCAGCTTGGTGGCGGGGTCCAATGAGCAGTTCTTC; j_gene: TRBJ2-1; v_gene: TRBV5-1; d_gene: -; abundance: -
CDR3aa: CASGRGLGGYTF; CDR3nt: TGTGCCTCCGGGCGGGGGCTGGGCGGCTACACCTTC; j_gene: TRBJ1-2; v_gene: TRBV28; d_gene: -; abundance: once
CDR3aa: CSVWVRGQGEETQYF; CDR3nt: TGCAGCGTTTGGGTCCGGGGACAGGGGGAAGAGACCCAGTACTTC; j_gene: TRBJ2-5; v_gene: TRBV29-1; d_gene: TRBD1; abundance: -
CDR3aa: CATSDRSLTGGAPDTQYF; CDR3nt: TGTGCCACCAGTGATCGATCTCTGACAGGGGGCGCGCCAGATACGCAGTATTTT; j_gene: TRBJ2-3; v_gene: TRBV24-1; d_gene: TRBD1; abundance: -
CDR3aa: CASSIDRGQDEAFF; CDR3nt: TGTGCCAGTAGTATAGACAGGGGGCAGGATGAAGCTTTCTTT; j_gene: TRBJ1-1; v_gene: TRBV19; d_gene: TRBD1; abundance: -
CDR3aa: CSVTPGTSGTRTDTQYF; CDR3nt: TGCAGCGTCACTCCCGGGACTAGCGGGACCCGCACAGATACGCAGTATTTT; j_gene: TRBJ2-3; v_gene: TRBV29-1; d_gene: TRBD2; abundance: many
CDR3aa: CASSLLGTGNEQYF; CDR3nt: TGTGCCAGCAGTTTACTTGGGACAGGGAATGAGCAGTACTTC; j_gene: TRBJ2-7; v_gene: TRBV27; d_gene: TRBD1; abundance: -
CDR3aa: CAWSVLTRGKETQYF; CDR3nt: TGTGCCTGGAGTGTATTGACCAGGGGGAAAGAGACCCAGTACTTC; j_gene: TRBJ2-5; v_gene: TRBV30; d_gene: TRBD1; abundance: -
CDR3aa: CASSLVAGGGRGEQFF; CDR3nt: TGTGCCAGCAGCTTAGTAGCGGGGGGTGGAAGAGGTGAGCAGTTCTTC; j_gene: TRBJ2-1; v_gene: TRBV7-6; d_gene: TRBD2; abundance: once
CDR3aa: CASSHGGRNEQFF; CDR3nt: TGCGCCAGCAGCCACGGGGGGCGCAATGAGCAGTTCTTC; j_gene: TRBJ2-1; v_gene: TRBV10-1; d_gene: -; abundance: -
CDR3aa: CASSIPGLRGETQYF; CDR3nt: TGTGCCAGTAGTATTCCGGGCCTAAGAGGGGAGACCCAGTACTTC; j_gene: TRBJ2-5; v_gene: TRBV19; d_gene: -; abundance: -
CDR3aa: CASSLRRGGNEQFF; CDR3nt: TGTGCCAGCAGCCTTAGGAGGGGGGGGAATGAGCAGTTCTTC; j_gene: TRBJ2-1; v_gene: TRBV7-9; d_gene: -; abundance: -
CDR3aa: CASADRVAGGNTIYF; CDR3nt: TGTGCCAGCGCAGACAGGGTGGCTGGTGGAAACACCATATATTTT; j_gene: TRBJ1-3; v_gene: TRBV10-3; d_gene: TRBD1; abundance: -
CDR3aa: CASSPQDNRGYTF; CDR3nt: TGTGCCAGCTCACCACAGGACAATCGGGGCTACACCTTC; j_gene: TRBJ1-2; v_gene: TRBV18; d_gene: -; abundance: -
CDR3aa: CASRPQGNYGYTF; CDR3nt: TGTGCCAGCAGACCACAGGGGAACTATGGCTACACCTTC; j_gene: TRBJ1-2; v_gene: TRBV6-5; d_gene: TRBD1; abundance: -
CDR3aa: CASSQDRTGDGPEAFF; CDR3nt: TGCGCCAGCAGCCAAGACAGGACAGGGGATGGCCCTGAAGCTTTCTTT; j_gene: TRBJ1-1; v_gene: TRBV4-1; d_gene: TRBD1; abundance: -
CDR3aa: CASTYRFSSYNEQFF; CDR3nt: TGTGCCAGCACCTACAGGTTCAGCTCCTACAATGAGCAGTTCTTC; j_gene: TRBJ2-1; v_gene: TRBV6-5; d_gene: -; abundance: -
CDR3aa: CASSGDRSNTGELFF; CDR3nt: TGTGCCAGCAGCGGAGACAGATCGAACACCGGGGAGCTGTTTTTT; j_gene: TRBJ2-2; v_gene: TRBV9; d_gene: -; abundance: -
CDR3aa: CASIRRYRDSNQPQHF; CDR3nt: TGTGCCAGTATCAGGAGGTACAGAGATAGCAATCAGCCCCAGCATTTT; j_gene: TRBJ1-5; v_gene: TRBV19; d_gene: -; abundance: -
CDR3aa: CASSRGQVSYEQYF; CDR3nt: TGTGCCAGCTCTCGGGGACAGGTTTCCTACGAGCAGTACTTC; j_gene: TRBJ2-7; v_gene: TRBV6-5; d_gene: TRBD1; abundance: -
CDR3aa: CASSYSGGNTEAFF; CDR3nt: TGTGCCAGCAGTTACAGTGGGGGCAACACTGAAGCTTTCTTT; j_gene: TRBJ1-1; v_gene: TRBV6-6; d_gene: -; abundance: -
CDR3aa: CASSEGLAGHRAPNEQFF; CDR3nt: TGTGCCAGCAGCGAGGGACTAGCGGGCCACCGGGCCCCCAATGAGCAGTTCTTC; j_gene: TRBJ2-1; v_gene: TRBV9; d_gene: TRBD2; abundance: -
CDR3aa: CASSTRDTQYF; CDR3nt: TGTGCCAGTAGTACGAGGGATACGCAGTATTTT; j_gene: TRBJ2-3; v_gene: TRBV19; d_gene: -; abundance: -
CDR3aa: CASSSFFTEAFF; CDR3nt: TGTGCCAGCAGCTCGTTTTTCACTGAAGCTTTCTTT; j_gene: TRBJ1-1; v_gene: TRBV11-2; d_gene: -; abundance: -
CDR3aa: CASSDTTGIPSPLHF; CDR3nt: TGTGCCAGCAGTGATACGACAGGGATTCCTTCACCCCTCCACTTT; j_gene: TRBJ1-6; v_gene: TRBV25-1; d_gene: TRBD1; abundance: -
CDR3aa: CASSSRGPYSYNEQFF; CDR3nt: TGTGCCAGCAGTTCTAGGGGGCCCTACTCCTACAATGAGCAGTTCTTC; j_gene: TRBJ2-1; v_gene: TRBV6-5; d_gene: TRBD1; abundance: few